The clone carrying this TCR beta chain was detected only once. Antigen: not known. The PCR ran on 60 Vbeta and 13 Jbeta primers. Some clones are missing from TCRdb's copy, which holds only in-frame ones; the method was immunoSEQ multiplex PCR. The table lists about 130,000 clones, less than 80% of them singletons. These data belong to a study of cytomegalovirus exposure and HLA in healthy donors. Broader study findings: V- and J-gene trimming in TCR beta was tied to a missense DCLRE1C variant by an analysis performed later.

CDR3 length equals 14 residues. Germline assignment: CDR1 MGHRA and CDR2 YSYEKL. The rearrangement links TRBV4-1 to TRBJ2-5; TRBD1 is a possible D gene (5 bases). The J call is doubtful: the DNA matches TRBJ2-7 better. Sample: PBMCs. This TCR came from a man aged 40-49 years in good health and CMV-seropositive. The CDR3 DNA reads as TGCGCCAGCAGCTTGCGACAGCTCTCCTACGAGCAGTACTTC. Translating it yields CASSLRQLSYEQYF.